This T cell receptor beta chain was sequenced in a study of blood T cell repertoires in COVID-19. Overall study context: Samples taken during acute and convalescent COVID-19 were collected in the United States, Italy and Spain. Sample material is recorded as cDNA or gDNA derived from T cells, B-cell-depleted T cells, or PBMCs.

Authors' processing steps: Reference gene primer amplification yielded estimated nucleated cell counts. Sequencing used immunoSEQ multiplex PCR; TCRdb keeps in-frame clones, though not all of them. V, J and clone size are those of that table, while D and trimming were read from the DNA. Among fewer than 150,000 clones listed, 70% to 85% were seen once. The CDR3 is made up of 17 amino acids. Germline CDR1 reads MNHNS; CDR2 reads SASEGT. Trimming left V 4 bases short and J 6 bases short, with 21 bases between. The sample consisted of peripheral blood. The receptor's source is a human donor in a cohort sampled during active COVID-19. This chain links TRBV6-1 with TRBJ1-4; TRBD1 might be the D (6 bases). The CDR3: CASSGGGTTLRYEKLFF. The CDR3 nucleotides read TGTGCCAGCAGTGGAGGGGGAACGACTTTGCGGTATGAAAAACTGTTTTTT.